Below, 32 T cell receptor beta chains from the same sample are listed, as sequenced in a study of graft-versus-host responses after intestinal transplantation (dated by TCRdb to about 2021). The sample's time point label, decoded: cells obtained before transplantation from donor or recipient. The receptor library was made with the immunoSEQ multiplex PCR assay. Imported from immuneACCESS, the table was reduced by TCRdb to in-frame sequences with V and J called. These copies leave out some clones; in studies compared against another copy, an unresolved V gene accounts for under half, and the cause of the remainder is not known. For this sample the table gives 55,000 to 75,000 clones, of which approximately 87% were detected only once. The ten largest clonotypes hold 0.35% to 0.4% of the sample. Antigen specificity for these receptors is unknown. Material: unstimulated CD4+ T cells sorted from spleen or lymph node cells, obtained before transplant. These receptors all come from a human donor who was the organ donor for an intestinal transplant.

The CDR3 coding sequence is TGTGCCAGCACCTTAGCGGGGGGGAGCACAGATACGCAGTATTTT. Amino acids: CASTLAGGSTDTQYF. The chain is built from TRBV2 and TRBJ2-3, with 11 bases matching TRBD2. The length of the CDR3 is 15 residues. The germline V gene has CDR1 SNHLY and CDR2 FYNNEI. V was clipped by 7 bases and J by 0 bases; unmatched bases: 3.

The chain's CDR3 is CASSPGTNSNQPQHF. CDR3 DNA sequence: TGTGCCAGCAGCCCCGGGACAAATAGCAATCAGCCCCAGCATTTT. The chain combines TRBV28 with TRBJ1-5; possible D gene TRBD1, 6 bases. Per the germline V gene, CDR1 is MDHEN and CDR2 is SYDVKM. V was cut by 6 bases and J by 0 bases, with 12 bases left in between. There are 15 residues in the CDR3.

This clone was found a few times. J is TRBJ1-1 and V is TRBV7-8; a weak D match, TRBD1 (6 bases). Germline values: CDR1 SGHVS, CDR2 FQNEAQ. This CDR3 spans 15 amino acids. Trimming took 4 bases from V and 8 from J, leaving 20 bases between them. The CDR3 DNA follows: TGTGCCAGCAGCTGGTTGGGCAGGGGCGATGAGGAAGCTTTCTTT. Amino acid sequence: CASSWLGRGDEEAFF.

The J gene is TRBJ2-5, the V gene TRBV7-8; 7 bases map to TRBD1. V was clipped by 8 bases and J by 1 base; unmatched bases: 4. Germline V CDR1 and CDR2: SGHVS, FQNEAQ. The CDR3 is 13 residues long. CDR3 bases: TGTGCCAGCCAAGGGACAGCCCAAGAGACCCAGTACTTC. It yields the protein CASQGTAQETQYF. Looking up the rest from reference TRBV7-8 and TRBJ2-5 gives the full variable domain: GAGVSQSPRYKVAKRGQDVALRCDPISGHVSLFWYQQALGQGPEFLTYFQNEAQLDKSGLPSDRFFAERPEGSVSTLKIQRTQQEDSAVYLCASQGTAQETQYFGPGTRLLVL.

The chain couples TRBV29-1 to TRBJ2-5; TRBD1 might be the D (6 bases). Deletions cut 8 bases from V and 1 base from J, with 11 bases between. Per the germline V gene, CDR1 is SQVTM and CDR2 is ANQGSEA. The CDR3 has 12 residues. CDR3 residues: CSLGQSQETQYF. Written as DNA, the CDR3 is TGCAGCCTAGGACAGTCCCAAGAGACCCAGTACTTC.

This chain links TRBV5-1 with TRBJ1-6; a possible D gene is TRBD1 (5 bases). The germline V gene encodes CDR1 SGHRS and CDR2 YFSETQ. The CDR3 sequence is 17 residues long. Trimming took 4 bases from V and 3 from J, leaving 17 bases between them. The DNA of the CDR3 is TGCGCCAGCAGCCCGATGGCTGACAGACTCTATAATTCACCCCTCCACTTT. It encodes CASSPMADRLYNSPLHF. Drawing the rest from reference TRBV5-1 and TRBJ1-6, the complete variable domain is KAGVTQTPRYLIKTRGQQVTLSCSPISGHRSVSWYQQTPGQGLQFLFEYFSETQRNKGNFPGRFSGRQFSNSRSEMNVSTLELGDSALYLCASSPMADRLYNSPLHFGNGTRLTVT.

The CDR3 loop reads CASSPGQKETQYF. In DNA form, the CDR3 reads TGTGCCAGCAGCCCCGGACAGAAAGAGACCCAGTACTTC. The chain is built from TRBV11-3 and TRBJ2-5, with a weak D call TRBD1 (6 bases). Trimming pared 5 bases from V and 3 bases from J, leaving 10 bases between. Germline V gives CDR1 SGHNT, CDR2 YENEEA. The CDR3 loop spans 13 amino acids. The full variable domain, with the rest looked up from reference TRBV11-3 and TRBJ2-5, is EAGVVQSPRYKIIEKKQPVAFWCNPISGHNTLYWYLQNLGQGPELLIRYENEEAVDDSQLPKDRFSAERLKGVDSTLKIQPAELGDSAVYLCASSPGQKETQYFGPGTRLLVL.

The V gene is TRBV7-2, the J gene TRBJ1-4; D might be TRBD1 (5 bases). Between the trimmed V and J ends, which lost 1 base and 10 bases, there was a span of 13 bases. The CDR3 has 14 amino acids. CDR1 is SGHTA and CDR2 is FQGNSA in the germline V gene. The CDR3 DNA sequence: TGTGCCAGCAGCTTAGAGTGGGGGGGTAGAAAACTGTTTTTT. Translated, it gives CASSLEWGGRKLFF.

The V and J genes are TRBV2 and TRBJ2-2, with 10 bases identical to TRBD1. Germline assignment: CDR1 SNHLY and CDR2 FYNNEI. There are 15 residues in the CDR3. V shed 2 bases, J shed 5 bases, and the junction held 2 bases outside the gene matches. The CDR3: CASSERTGGTGELFF. Here the CDR3 DNA reads TGTGCCAGCAGTGAAAGGACAGGGGGGACCGGGGAGCTGTTTTTT.

J is TRBJ1-2 and V is TRBV4-2; the match to TRBD1 covers 7 bases. Unmatched junction bases numbered 13, after V lost 4 bases and J lost 8 bases. The CDR3 totals 15 residues. Germline V gene sequence: CDR1 LGHNA, CDR2 YNFKEQ. The CDR3 nucleotides are TGTGCCAGCAGCCCGACTCAGGGGGGCGCGTTGGGCTACACCTTC. It yields the protein CASSPTQGGALGYTF.

The count of this clone is one. The genes are TRBV6-4 and TRBJ1-2; D is unclear. The germline V and J ends were trimmed by 3 bases and 2 bases, with 7 bases remaining between them. CDR1 is MRHNA and CDR2 is SNTAGT in the germline V gene. The CDR3 consists of 13 residues. The CDR3 region has the DNA TGTGCCAGCAGTGATGGCAACAACTATGGCTACACCTTC. This gives the protein CASSDGNNYGYTF.

This clone was counted a few times. The chain recombines TRBV7-8 with TRBJ2-3, with TRBD2 matching 12 bases. CDR1 and CDR2 from the germline V gene are SGHVS and FQNEAQ. This CDR3 comprises 18 residues. V lost 1 base and J lost 0; bases outside the gene matches: 5. CDR3 DNA: TGTGCCAGCAGCTTAGGGTTGACTAGCGGGGGTAGCACAGATACGCAGTATTTT. Protein: CASSLGLTSGGSTDTQYF. The complete variable domain, with remaining parts taken from reference TRBV7-8 and TRBJ2-3, reads GAGVSQSPRYKVAKRGQDVALRCDPISGHVSLFWYQQALGQGPEFLTYFQNEAQLDKSGLPSDRFFAERPEGSVSTLKIQRTQQEDSAVYLCASSLGLTSGGSTDTQYFGPGTRLTVL.

CDR3 DNA sequence: TGTGCCAGCAGTGAAGAGGGGACAGCGGGTTCACCCCTCCACTTT. Encoded protein: CASSEEGTAGSPLHF. The chain joins TRBV2 to TRBJ1-6; 7 bases map to TRBD1. The CDR3 runs to 15 residues. Trimming removed 1 base from V and 9 bases from J; junction bases left unmatched: 6. CDR1 is SNHLY, CDR2 FYNNEI, per germline.

The chain recombines TRBV5-6 with TRBJ2-4; D possibly corresponds to TRBD1 (6 bases). Germline values: CDR1 SGHDT, CDR2 YYEEEE. Trimming pared 0 bases from V and 2 bases from J, leaving 12 bases between. CDR3 length equals 16 residues. This CDR3 reads CASSLGQVFSKNIQYF. Here the CDR3 DNA reads TGTGCCAGCAGCTTGGGACAGGTTTTTTCCAAAAACATTCAGTACTTC.

The rearrangement uses TRBV7-9 and TRBJ2-1; 7 bases align to TRBD2. The CDR3 loop spans 14 amino acids. The V and J ends lost 11 bases and 0 bases, in that order; junction bases with no gene match: 7. Germline V gives CDR1 SEHNR, CDR2 FQNEAQ (reference sequence). CDR3 region: CAGSSGVSYNEQFF. For the CDR3, the DNA is TGTGCCGGATCAAGCGGGGTCTCCTACAATGAGCAGTTCTTC.

The J gene is TRBJ1-1, the V gene TRBV29-1, with 10 bases lining up with TRBD1. CDR1 and CDR2 (germline): SQVTM, ANQGSEA. The J segment lost 9 bases and the V segment lost 5 bases, leaving 3 bases of the junction unmatched. The CDR3 consists of 11 residues. In nucleotides, the CDR3 is TGCAGCGTTCCGGGACAGGGGCAAGCTTTCTTT. It yields the protein CSVPGQGQAFF.

The chain joins TRBV28 to TRBJ2-5, with 9 bases matching TRBD1. The germline gives CDR1 MDHEN, CDR2 SYDVKM. V trimming: 5 bases; J trimming: 5 bases; junction bases outside the gene matches: 9. This CDR3 is built from 15 residues. CDR3 in DNA: TGTGCCAGCAGTCAAACAGGGGGCGCCGAGGAGACCCAGTACTTC. This gives the protein CASSQTGGAEETQYF.

This chain connects TRBV6-4 to TRBJ1-2; tentative D call: TRBD1 (5 bases). Trimming stripped 8 bases from V and 6 bases from J, with 16 bases between. This CDR3 comprises 13 residues. Germline V lookup: CDR1 MRHNA, CDR2 SNTAGT. CDR3 sequence: CASPRSGGNGYTF. The CDR3 DNA reads as TGTGCCAGCCCAAGATCGGGGGGTAATGGCTACACCTTC.

The chain couples TRBV28 to TRBJ1-5; 7 bases line up with TRBD1. Germline V CDR1 and CDR2: MDHEN, SYDVKM. Trimming cost V 8 bases and J 6 bases; bases outside gene matches: 13. This CDR3 spans 15 amino acids. The CDR3 loop reads CASESLQGQGQPQHF. Written as DNA, the CDR3 is TGTGCCAGCGAGTCGCTACAGGGGCAGGGTCAGCCCCAGCATTTT.

This clone was counted only a few times. This chain links TRBV4-2 with TRBJ2-5, with 8 bases fitting TRBD1. The CDR3 consists of 14 residues. CDR1 and CDR2 from the germline V gene are LGHNA and YNFKEQ. V lost 1 base and J lost 5; bases outside the gene matches: 3. DNA of the CDR3: TGTGCCAGCAGCCAAGGGGACAGGTTTGAGACCCAGTACTTC. This translates into CASSQGDRFETQYF.

This clone was seen a few times. This chain links TRBV7-9 with TRBJ2-5, with 7 bases lining up with TRBD1. The CDR3 covers 16 residues. J gave up 2 bases and V 4 bases, and 10 bases lay outside the gene matches. CDR1 is SEHNR, CDR2 FQNEAQ, per germline (reference sequence). CDR3 protein: CASSYRLGQLQETQYF. CDR3 sequence (DNA): TGTGCCAGCAGCTACCGCCTGGGACAGTTACAAGAGACCCAGTACTTC.

The rearrangement joins TRBV29-1 to TRBJ2-3; D may be TRBD2 (6 bases). V was pared by 0 bases and J by 1 base, with 11 bases between. The CDR3 sequence is 15 residues long. CDR1 is SQVTM and CDR2 is ANQGSEA in the germline V gene. The CDR3 DNA follows: TGCAGCGTTGAAGATCCCGCGGGGCGCACAGATACGCAGTATTTT. Translating gives CSVEDPAGRTDTQYF.

This chain connects TRBV10-3 to TRBJ1-2; 9 bases are shared with TRBD1. Germline trimming cut 0 bases from V and 4 bases from J; bases unmatched to any gene: 0. The CDR3 spans 14 residues. Germline CDR1 and CDR2: ENHRY and SYGVKD. This chain's CDR3 is CAISESGQGYGYTF. CDR3 nucleotide sequence: TGTGCCATCAGTGAGTCGGGACAGGGCTATGGCTACACCTTC.

The gene calls are TRBV2 and TRBJ2-5; 7 nucleotides agree with TRBD1. The CDR3 contains 15 residues. V dropped 1 base and J dropped 7; count of bases not matched to a gene: 9. Germline lookup yields CDR1 SNHLY and CDR2 FYNNEI. This chain's CDR3 is CASSEGGTARGTQYF. Here the CDR3 DNA reads TGTGCCAGCAGTGAAGGGGGGACAGCTCGCGGGACCCAGTACTTC.

V gene TRBV10-3 combines with J gene TRBJ2-3, with 8 bases lining up with TRBD2. The germline V gene encodes CDR1 ENHRY and CDR2 SYGVKD. The CDR3 has 14 residues. Germline trimming cut 9 bases from V and 1 base from J; bases unmatched to any gene: 6. CDR3 sequence: CAIAAGEGTDTQYF. DNA for the CDR3: TGTGCCATAGCAGCGGGGGAGGGCACAGATACGCAGTATTTT.

This clone was seen only once. The J gene is TRBJ2-3, the V gene TRBV30; no clear D gene. V was cut by 4 bases and J by 2 bases, with 13 bases left in between. The CDR3 is 14 amino acids. Germline assignment: CDR1 GTSNPN and CDR2 SVGIG (reference sequence). In DNA, the CDR3 is TGTGCCTGGAACCTGGTAGCAAACACAGATACGCAGTATTTT. This encodes CAWNLVANTDTQYF.

The CDR3, as DNA: TGTGCCAGCAGCCTCGACGGGAGTAGGAATTCACCCCTCCACTTT. This gives the protein CASSLDGSRNSPLHF. The rearrangement joins TRBV7-2 to TRBJ1-6; no definite D call. CDR3 length equals 15 residues. Trimming left V 5 bases short and J 7 bases short, with 15 bases between. Germline values: CDR1 SGHTA, CDR2 FQGNSA.

The chain couples TRBV19 to TRBJ1-1, with a possible D match to TRBD1 (5 bases). V dropped 5 bases and J dropped 2 bases, with 9 bases sitting between them. CDR1 and CDR2 from the germline V gene are LNHDA and SQIVND (reference sequence). This CDR3 has 13 amino acids. DNA of the CDR3: TGTGCCAGTAGTTCAACAGGTAACACTGAAGCTTTCTTT. It encodes CASSSTGNTEAFF.

The rearrangement links TRBV2 to TRBJ2-7, with TRBD1 matching 8 bases. This CDR3 is built from 18 residues. Germline V lookup: CDR1 SNHLY, CDR2 FYNNEI. V lost 6 bases to trimming and J lost 7 bases; unmatched junction nucleotides: 23. CDR3 in DNA: TGTGCCAGCAGGGATTACGGGACAGGAATCTTTGGTCCTTCGGAGCAGTACGTC. It codes for CASRDYGTGIFGPSEQYV.

This clone was found a few times. This chain connects TRBV5-4 to TRBJ1-5, with D tentatively TRBD1 (6 bases). The V gene's germline CDR1 is SGHNT and CDR2 YYREEE (reference sequence). With 8 bases removed from V and 0 bases from J, the gap between germline ends came to 18 bases. This CDR3 contains 16 residues. The CDR3 region is CARSPRGPSSNQPQHF. The CDR3 DNA reads TGTGCCAGATCCCCCAGGGGTCCTTCTAGCAATCAGCCCCAGCATTTT.

The rearrangement links TRBV7-6 to TRBJ1-6, with TRBD1 matching over 9 bases. Germline trimming cut 4 bases from V and 8 bases from J; bases unmatched to any gene: 3. The germline V gene has CDR1 SGHVS and CDR2 FNYEAQ. The CDR3 covers 14 residues. The CDR3 DNA sequence: TGTGCCAGCAGCTCCCGGACAGGGGATTCACCCCTCCACTTT. As protein: CASSSRTGDSPLHF.

This rearrangement joins TRBV5-1 to TRBJ2-2; 8 bases are a match to TRBD1. V gave up 9 bases and J gave up 4 bases; unmatched junction bases: 5. Germline V gene sequence: CDR1 SGHRS, CDR2 YFSETQ. This CDR3 is 13 amino acids long. The CDR3 protein is CATRTGSTGELFF. The DNA for the CDR3 is TGCGCCACAAGGACAGGGAGCACCGGGGAGCTGTTTTTT.